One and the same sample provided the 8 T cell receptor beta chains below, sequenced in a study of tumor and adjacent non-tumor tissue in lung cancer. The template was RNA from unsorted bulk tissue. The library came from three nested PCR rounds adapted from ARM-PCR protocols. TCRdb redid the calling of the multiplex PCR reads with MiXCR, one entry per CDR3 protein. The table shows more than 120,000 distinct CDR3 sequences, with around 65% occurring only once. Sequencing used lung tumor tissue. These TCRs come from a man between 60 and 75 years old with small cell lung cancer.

CDR3 loop: CAGGTSSYNEQFF. CDR3 bases: TGTGCCGGGGGGACTAGCTCCTACAATGAGCAGTTCTTC. This rearrangement joins TRBV2 to TRBJ2-1; TRBD2 agrees at 8 bases. Per germline, CDR1 SNHLY and CDR2 FYNNEI. The CDR3 is 13 residues long. V was pared by 11 bases and J by 0 bases, with 3 bases of the junction left unmatched.

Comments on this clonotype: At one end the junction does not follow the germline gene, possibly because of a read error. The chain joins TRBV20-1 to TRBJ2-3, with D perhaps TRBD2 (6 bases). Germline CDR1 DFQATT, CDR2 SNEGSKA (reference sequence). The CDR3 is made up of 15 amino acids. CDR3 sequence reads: CSVRTSLVRTDTQYF. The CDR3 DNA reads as TGCAGTGTTAGAACTAGCCTGGTACGCACAGATACGCAGTATTTT.

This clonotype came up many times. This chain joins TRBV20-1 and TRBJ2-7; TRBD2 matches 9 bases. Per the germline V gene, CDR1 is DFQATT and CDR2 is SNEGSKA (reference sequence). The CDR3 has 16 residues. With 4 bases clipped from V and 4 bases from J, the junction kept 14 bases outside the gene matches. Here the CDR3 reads CSANGDIAGEGYEQYF. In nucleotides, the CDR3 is TGCAGTGCTAACGGAGACATAGCGGGAGAGGGGTACGAGCAGTACTTC.

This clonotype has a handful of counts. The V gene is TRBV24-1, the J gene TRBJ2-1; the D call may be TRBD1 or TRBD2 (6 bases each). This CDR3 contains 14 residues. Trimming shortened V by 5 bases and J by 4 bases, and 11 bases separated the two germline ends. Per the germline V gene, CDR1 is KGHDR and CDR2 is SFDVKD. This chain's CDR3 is CATSGGANYNEQFF. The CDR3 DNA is TGTGCCACCAGTGGGGGGGCGAATTACAATGAGCAGTTCTTC.

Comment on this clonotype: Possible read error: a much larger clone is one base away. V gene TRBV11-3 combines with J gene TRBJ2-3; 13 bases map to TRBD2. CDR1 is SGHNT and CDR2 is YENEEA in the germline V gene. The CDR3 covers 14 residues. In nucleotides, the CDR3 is TGTGCCAGCAGCCCTGGACTAGCGGGAGATATGCAGTTTTTT. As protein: CASSPGLAGDMQFF.

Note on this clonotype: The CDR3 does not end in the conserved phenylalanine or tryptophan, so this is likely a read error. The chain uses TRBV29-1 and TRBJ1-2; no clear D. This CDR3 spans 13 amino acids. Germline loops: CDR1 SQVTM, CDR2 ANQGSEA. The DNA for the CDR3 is TGCCGCGTTGAAGATCGAGGGTTCTATGGCTACACCTCC. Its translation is CRVEDRGFYGYTS.

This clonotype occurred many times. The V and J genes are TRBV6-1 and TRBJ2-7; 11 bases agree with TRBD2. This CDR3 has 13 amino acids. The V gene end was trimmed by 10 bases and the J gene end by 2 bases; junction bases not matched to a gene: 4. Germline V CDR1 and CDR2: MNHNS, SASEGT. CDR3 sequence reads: CATLAGGAYEQYF. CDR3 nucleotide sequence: TGTGCCACCTTAGCGGGAGGGGCCTACGAGCAGTACTTC.

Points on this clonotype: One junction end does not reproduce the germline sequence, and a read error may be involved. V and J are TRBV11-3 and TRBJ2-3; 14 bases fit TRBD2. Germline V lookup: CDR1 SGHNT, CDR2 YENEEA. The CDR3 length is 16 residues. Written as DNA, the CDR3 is TGTACCAGCAGCAGGGGACTAGCGGGAGTAAGAGATACGCAGTATTTT. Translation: CTSSRGLAGVRDTQYF.